One sample yielded the 20 T cell receptor beta chains listed below, sequenced in a study of monozygotic twins with inflammatory bowel disease. TCRdb re-called the 5' RACE reads and catalogs CDR3 proteins one per entry, DNA excluded. The table lists about 380,000 distinct CDR3 sequences. Sequencing used blood. The receptor set was obtained from a human donor with ulcerative colitis or Crohn's disease, or a healthy co-twin of an affected twin (not recorded which).

J is TRBJ2-3 and V is TRBV5-1; TCRdb selects TRBD2, and the lack of DNA leaves this call unchecked. Germline CDR1 reads SGHRS; CDR2 reads YFSETQ. CDR3 length equals 16 residues. CDR3 sequence reads: CASSLAGTSRTDTQYF.

The chain carries TRBV7-3 and TRBJ2-7; TCRdb returns TRBD1, unconfirmable since there is no DNA. This CDR3 region has 13 residues. Germline CDR1 SGHTA, CDR2 FQGTGA. CDR3 residues: CASSLLGGGEQYF.

The V and J genes are TRBV18 and TRBJ1-1; checking the TCRdb D call of TRBD1 is not possible without DNA. The CDR3 has 14 residues. The germline V gene has CDR1 KGHSH and CDR2 LQKENI. The chain's CDR3 is CASSPGTGRTEAFF.

The chain has TRBV20-1 and TRBJ2-2; TCRdb lists TRBD1, though no DNA is available to test this call. CDR1 is DFQATT and CDR2 is SNEGSKA in the germline V gene (reference sequence). The length of the CDR3 is 14 residues. This CDR3 is CSAGTLLGTGELFF.

The chain joins TRBV7-2 to TRBJ2-4; as DNA is missing, the TRBD1 call by TCRdb cannot be tested. Germline V CDR1 and CDR2: SGHTA, FQGNSA. This CDR3 has 13 residues. CDR3 protein: CASSTRTGDIQYF.

The rearrangement uses TRBV4-3 and TRBJ1-2. Germline V gene sequence: CDR1 LGHNA, CDR2 YSLEER. CDR3 length: 16 amino acids. The CDR3 spells CASSQVTSGTNYGYTF.

The chain is built from TRBV12-3 or TRBV12-4 and TRBJ2-3. This CDR3 has 12 amino acids. The CDR3 is CASRGIADTQYF.

The chain carries TRBV13 and TRBJ2-1. This CDR3 has 12 amino acids. Germline V lookup: CDR1 PRHDT, CDR2 FYEKMQ (reference sequence). The CDR3 spells CASSHDPNEQFF.

The chain links TRBV7-9 to TRBJ1-1. In germline, CDR1 is SEHNR, CDR2 FQNEAQ (reference sequence). This CDR3 has 13 amino acids. CDR3 loop: CASSGTIYTEAFF.

The chain links TRBV7-2 to TRBJ2-2; the TRBD1 assignment by TCRdb is unverifiable without DNA. This CDR3 comprises 16 residues. The V gene's germline CDR1 is SGHTA and CDR2 FQGNSA. CDR3 residues: CASSSPVTYRVGELFF.

J is TRBJ2-2 and V is TRBV2; TCRdb indicates TRBD1, and absent DNA this call remains unverified. This CDR3 is built from 13 residues. Germline loops: CDR1 SNHLY, CDR2 FYNNEI. The CDR3 reads CASVGQITGELFF.

The chain combines TRBV5-5 with TRBJ1-1; TCRdb outputs TRBD1, but without DNA this stays unchecked. Germline V CDR1 and CDR2: SGHKS, YYEKEE (reference sequence). CDR3 length equals 15 residues. The CDR3: CASSLILGASGEAFF.

The rearrangement uses TRBV4-3 and TRBJ2-7. Germline V lookup: CDR1 LGHNA, CDR2 YSLEER. The CDR3 is 13 residues long. The CDR3: CASSQDLLGVKGF.

J is TRBJ2-7 and V is TRBV5-1; TCRdb gives TRBD2 as the D gene, but with no DNA this cannot be confirmed. CDR1 is SGHRS and CDR2 is YFSETQ in the germline V gene. This CDR3 region has 14 residues. CDR3 amino acids: CASSKGPSSYEQYF.

V is TRBV20-1 and J is TRBJ1-5; TCRdb's D call of TRBD1 is untestable without DNA. The V gene's germline CDR1 is DFQATT and CDR2 SNEGSKA (reference sequence). The CDR3 extends over 16 amino acids. The CDR3: CSARDIIVGEAQPQHF.

The chain is built from TRBV20-1 and TRBJ1-4; no DNA is available, so the TRBD1 call from TCRdb remains unchecked. Germline V gene sequence: CDR1 DFQATT, CDR2 SNEGSKA (reference sequence). This CDR3 has 13 residues. CDR3: CSAIRGQAEKLFF.

The chain employs TRBV7-2 and TRBJ2-5; TCRdb's D gene call, TRBD1, goes unchecked for lack of DNA. The CDR3 loop spans 14 amino acids. CDR1 SGHTA and CDR2 FQGNSA come from the germline V gene. CDR3 protein: CASSVTTGVETQYF.

The chain couples TRBV6-2 or TRBV6-3 to TRBJ1-5; TCRdb reports TRBD1, a call that lacks DNA to check it against. Germline values: CDR1 MNHEY, CDR2 SVGEGT. The CDR3 runs 15 residues. The CDR3 loop reads CASSWTPTLNQPQHF.

The chain employs TRBV5-1 and TRBJ2-2; TCRdb calls TRBD2, which cannot be checked without DNA. Germline CDR1 is SGHRS and CDR2 is YFSETQ. This CDR3 has 14 residues. The CDR3: CASSRGEGTGELFF.

The chain joins TRBV28 to TRBJ2-7; the TCRdb call, TRBD2, lacks DNA for checking. CDR1 and CDR2 (germline): MDHEN, SYDVKM. The CDR3 sequence is 15 residues long. CDR3: CASSPTAPGGYEQYF. Full variable domain (rest looked up from reference TRBV28 and TRBJ2-7): DVKVTQSSRYLVKRTGEKVFLECVQDMDHENMFWYRQDPGLGLRLIYFSYDVKMKEKGDIPEGYSVSREKKERFSLILESASTNQTSMYLCASSPTAPGGYEQYFGPGTRLTVT.